This T cell receptor beta chain stems from a study of T cell responses to AZD1222 COVID-19 vaccine. Worth noting for this clone: Its antigen remains unidentified.

Findings of the study overall: White British people made up most donors, females outnumbered males, and clonal diversity was possibly underestimated.

The germline V gene encodes CDR1 SGHNT and CDR2 YYREEE (reference sequence). V gave up 0 bases and J gave up 1 base, with 6 bases separating them. This CDR3 region has 14 residues. Sequencing was performed with immunoSEQ multiplex PCR; in TCRdb, only in-frame clones are kept and a portion is missing. The table includes 130,000 to 150,000 clones, 88% detected once. The chain links TRBV5-4 to TRBJ2-3; D is undetermined. This sample comprised peripheral blood, obtained on day 0 of AZD1222 vaccination. This sequence was found in an adult in good health. In DNA form, the CDR3 reads TGTGCCAGCAGCTTGGCAGGTCGCACAGATACGCAGTATTTT. Protein: CASSLAGRTDTQYF.